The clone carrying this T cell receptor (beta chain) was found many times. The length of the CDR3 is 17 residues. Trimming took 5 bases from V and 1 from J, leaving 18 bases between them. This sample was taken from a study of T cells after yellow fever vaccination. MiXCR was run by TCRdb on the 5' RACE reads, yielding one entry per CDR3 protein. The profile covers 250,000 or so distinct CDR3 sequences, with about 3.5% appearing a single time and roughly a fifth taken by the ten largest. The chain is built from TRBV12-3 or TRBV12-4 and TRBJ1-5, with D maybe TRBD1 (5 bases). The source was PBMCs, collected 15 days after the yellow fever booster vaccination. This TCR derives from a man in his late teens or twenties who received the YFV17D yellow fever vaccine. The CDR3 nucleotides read TGTGCCAGCAGTATAATGGGACTATGGAAAAGCAATCAGCCCCAGCATTTT. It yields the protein CASSIMGLWKSNQPQHF.